Reported below is one T cell receptor beta chain. The germline V gene has CDR1 MGHRA and CDR2 YSYEKL. The CDR3 extends over 13 amino acids. V lost 7 bases and J 2 bases, leaving 11 bases between the germline ends. This sample is part of a study of blood T cell repertoires in COVID-19. On the study more broadly: COVID-19 samples from acute and convalescent phases originated in the United States, Italy and Spain. T cells, B-cell-depleted T cells, or PBMCs supplied cDNA or gDNA.

In the original analysis: How many nucleated cells were present was estimated from reference gene primer amplification. Repertoires were generated with immunoSEQ multiplex PCR, while TCRdb's copy carries only in-frame clones and drops some. V and J calls and clone size follow that table, whereas D and trimming were derived from the DNA. The data hold fewer than 250,000 clones, with 88% observed a single time. The sequenced material came from peripheral blood. The chain links TRBV4-1 to TRBJ1-1, with a tentative D call TRBD1 (6 bases). The receptor's source is a man aged 70-80 years with acute or convalescent COVID-19. CDR3 in amino acids: CASMPGVNTEAFF. The CDR3 DNA reads TGCGCCAGCATGCCAGGGGTCAACACTGAAGCTTTCTTT.